Listed below are T cell receptor beta chains from one sample, sequenced in a study of T cells in Graves' hyperthyroidism and ophthalmopathy. From the multiplex PCR reads, TCRdb called clonotypes with MiXCR, one entry per CDR3 protein. The table records around 600,000 distinct CDR3 sequences, around 16% of them present only once. Sample: blood. Receptors originate from a woman between 25 and 40 years old with Graves' hyperthyroidism. The conserved cysteine and the conserved F or W are not part of the CDR3 here.

V gene	CDR3 protein
TRBV19	ASREAWTSGRANEQF
TRBV5-1	ASSYGDEKLF
TRBV28	ASSSGTENTEAF
TRBV18	ASSPDRVGTDTQY
TRBV20-1	SAKAGTASSYEQY
TRBV20-1	SALQGFEQY
TRBV6-1	ASTLRGQETQY
TRBV5-6	ASSLDTGGITEAF
TRBV27	ASSLLPGPIYNEQF
TRBV30	AWSSTGGIGELF
TRBV6-2/TRBV6-3	ASSYSSVRSLAKNIQY
TRBV2	ASSRLAGGGRVTQY
TRBV20-1	SARDPSGRPYEQY
TRBV11-2	ASSSQIAGESHEQY
TRBV29-1	SVGTGSYNEQF
TRBV10-1	ASSEPGTTEAF
TRBV24-1	ATSDPGLAGGPYRYNEQF
TRBV24-1	ATSDGLAGGHEQF
TRBV9	ASSPGVGRDNTDTQY
TRBV6-2/TRBV6-3	ASSYGLADSYEQY
TRBV15	ATSRDAAVSTDTQY
TRBV18	ASSPRGAEETQY
TRBV29-1	SVELRGNTDTQY
TRBV7-2	ASTLQGSINSPLH
TRBV20-1	SGASGHNEQF
TRBV28	ASNQQPYNSPLH
TRBV28	ASSLSAGRLAYAGELF
TRBV6-1	ASSEVSRVSTDTQY
TRBV27	ASSLQGADYGYT
TRBV20-1	SAREGSGEQY
TRBV6-5	ASSYAGGGYEQY
TRBV7-6	ASSLDGTGLRVTQY
TRBV5-8	ASSLTLAGVTDTQY
TRBV9	ASSGRGARPSLLNTDTQY
TRBV11-2	ASSLGSPLH
TRBV6-4	ASSDPGGGNQPQH
TRBV20-1	SARQDPNQPQH
TRBV10-3	AISDGELAGNGAQY
TRBV10-3	AISNDGRAGTSYNEQF
TRBV12-3/TRBV12-4	ASSLAQGARNIQY
TRBV30	AWRPGEADTEAF
TRBV28	ASSSTDRASYNEQF
TRBV20-1	SAQGGSTDTQY
TRBV5-6	ASSWGPYEQY